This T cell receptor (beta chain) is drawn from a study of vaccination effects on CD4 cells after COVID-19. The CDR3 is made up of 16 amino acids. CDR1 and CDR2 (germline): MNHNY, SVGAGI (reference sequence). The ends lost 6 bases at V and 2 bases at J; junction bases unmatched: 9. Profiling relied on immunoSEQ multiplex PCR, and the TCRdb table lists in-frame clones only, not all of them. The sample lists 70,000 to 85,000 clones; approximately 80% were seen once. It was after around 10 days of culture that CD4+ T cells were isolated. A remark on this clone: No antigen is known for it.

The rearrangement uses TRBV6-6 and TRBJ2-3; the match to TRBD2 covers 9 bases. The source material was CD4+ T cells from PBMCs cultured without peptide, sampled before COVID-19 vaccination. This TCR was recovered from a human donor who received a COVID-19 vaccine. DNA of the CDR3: TGTGCCAGCAGCCACGGGGCGGGGGGGCTCACAGATACGCAGTATTTT. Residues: CASSHGAGGLTDTQYF.